This is a list of T cell receptor beta chains from one sample in a study of cytomegalovirus exposure and HLA in healthy donors. Method: immunoSEQ multiplex PCR; TCRdb's copy keeps in-frame clones and lacks some. Here the sample spans about 160,000 clones, around 69% being singletons. Sequenced input: PBMCs. Receptor source: a woman in her 30s in good health and CMV-seronegative. CDR3s include the opening cysteine and the closing phenylalanine or tryptophan. Each record gives: J gene, clone size, V gene, D gene, CDR3 DNA, CDR3 protein. The D gene is left open where the match is weak. The size entry is marked missing in some rows and otherwise reads once, few, many or a size class.

j_gene: TRBJ1-2; abundance: few; v_gene: TRBV7-9; d_gene: TRBD1; CDR3nt: TGTGCCAGCAGCTTGGGACAGGGGAATAACTATGGCTACACCTTC; CDR3aa: CASSLGQGNNYGYTF
j_gene: TRBJ2-3; abundance: -; v_gene: TRBV28; d_gene: TRBD2; CDR3nt: TGTGCCAGCAGTCTCGCGGGAGCCGCCGGAGCAGATACGCAGTATTTT; CDR3aa: CASSLAGAAGADTQYF
j_gene: TRBJ1-2; abundance: -; v_gene: TRBV29-1; d_gene: -; CDR3nt: TGCAGTGTCAACAGTGGCCATGGCTACACCTTC; CDR3aa: CSVNSGHGYTF
j_gene: TRBJ1-2; abundance: once; v_gene: TRBV30; d_gene: -; CDR3nt: TGTGCCTGGGGCCCGGGTGACTATGGCTACACCTTC; CDR3aa: CAWGPGDYGYTF
j_gene: TRBJ2-2; abundance: -; v_gene: TRBV19; d_gene: TRBD1; CDR3nt: TGTGCCAGTAGTATCGGGACAGCCCTGAACACCGGGGAGCTGTTTTTT; CDR3aa: CASSIGTALNTGELFF
j_gene: TRBJ1-6; abundance: -; v_gene: TRBV30; d_gene: TRBD1; CDR3nt: TGTGCCGGGAGGGACAGCGTAAGCTCCTATAATTCACCCCTCCACTTT; CDR3aa: CAGRDSVSSYNSPLHF
j_gene: TRBJ2-7; abundance: -; v_gene: TRBV4-3; d_gene: -; CDR3nt: TGCGCCAGCAGCCGAAGTGTGACTCTCGTTTACCACGAGCAGTACTTC; CDR3aa: CASSRSVTLVYHEQYF
j_gene: TRBJ2-1; abundance: -; v_gene: TRBV30; d_gene: -; CDR3nt: TGTGCCTGGAGTGCCTCATTGATGAGCTCCTACAATGAGCAGTTCTTC; CDR3aa: CAWSASLMSSYNEQFF
j_gene: TRBJ2-2; abundance: few; v_gene: TRBV6-1; d_gene: TRBD1; CDR3nt: TGTGCCAGCAGTGAAATGGTAGGGGGCGCGACCGGGGAGCTGTTTTTT; CDR3aa: CASSEMVGGATGELFF
j_gene: TRBJ1-5; abundance: few; v_gene: TRBV19; d_gene: TRBD1; CDR3nt: TGTGCCAGTAACAGGGGCCCTTCCCAGCCCCAGCATTTT; CDR3aa: CASNRGPSQPQHF
j_gene: TRBJ2-1; abundance: -; v_gene: TRBV27; d_gene: TRBD1; CDR3nt: TGTGCCAGCAGTAAAACAGGGGCGTACAATGAGCAGTTCTTC; CDR3aa: CASSKTGAYNEQFF
j_gene: TRBJ2-7; abundance: -; v_gene: TRBV27; d_gene: TRBD1; CDR3nt: TGTGCCAGCAGTTTCGCCGGGGGGACAGGGACCTACGAGCAGTACTTC; CDR3aa: CASSFAGGTGTYEQYF
j_gene: TRBJ2-6; abundance: -; v_gene: TRBV4-3; d_gene: -; CDR3nt: TGCGCCAGCAGCCCTGGGCCCTCTGGGGCCAACGTCCTGACTTTC; CDR3aa: CASSPGPSGANVLTF
j_gene: TRBJ2-5; abundance: few; v_gene: TRBV11-2; d_gene: TRBD2; CDR3nt: TGTGCCAGCAGCAATGGACTAGCAGTAGGCGAGACCCAGTACTTC; CDR3aa: CASSNGLAVGETQYF
j_gene: TRBJ1-2; abundance: -; v_gene: TRBV5-5; d_gene: -; CDR3nt: TGTGCCAGCACACGGGGGGTCGGATCAGGATTAGGGCCCTATGGCTACACCTTC; CDR3aa: CASTRGVGSGLGPYGYTF
j_gene: TRBJ1-5; abundance: few; v_gene: TRBV5-6; d_gene: -; CDR3nt: TGTGCCAGCAGCTCGCAGGGAGGACAGCCCCAGCATTTT; CDR3aa: CASSSQGGQPQHF
j_gene: TRBJ2-5; abundance: few; v_gene: TRBV7-3; d_gene: TRBD2; CDR3nt: TGTGCCAGCAGCTTTGGCGGGGGATCAGAGACCCAGTACTTC; CDR3aa: CASSFGGGSETQYF
j_gene: TRBJ2-5; abundance: -; v_gene: TRBV7-2; d_gene: -; CDR3nt: TGTGCCAGCAGCCCCGGCGGGGGCTACCAAGAGACCCAGTACTTC; CDR3aa: CASSPGGGYQETQYF
j_gene: TRBJ2-2; abundance: -; v_gene: TRBV7-9; d_gene: -; CDR3nt: TGTGCCAGCAGCTTTGACCACAGGACCGGGGAGCTGTTTTTT; CDR3aa: CASSFDHRTGELFF
j_gene: TRBJ2-1; abundance: few; v_gene: TRBV19; d_gene: -; CDR3nt: TGTGCCAGTAGTCCAACTCGCGTGTATGAGCAGTTCTTC; CDR3aa: CASSPTRVYEQFF
j_gene: TRBJ1-4; abundance: -; v_gene: TRBV19; d_gene: -; CDR3nt: TGTGCCAGTAGTTCCCTCGGTAGAATAGAAGAAAAACTGTTTTTT; CDR3aa: CASSSLGRIEEKLFF
j_gene: TRBJ2-3; abundance: -; v_gene: TRBV29-1; d_gene: -; CDR3nt: TGCAGCGTTGGAGTCCCTAGCACAGATACGCAGTATTTT; CDR3aa: CSVGVPSTDTQYF
j_gene: TRBJ2-7; abundance: -; v_gene: TRBV7-2; d_gene: TRBD2; CDR3nt: TGTGCCAGCAGCCCGTGGCGGGGGATCTACGAGCAGTACTTC; CDR3aa: CASSPWRGIYEQYF
j_gene: TRBJ2-3; abundance: -; v_gene: TRBV2; d_gene: TRBD2; CDR3nt: TGTGCCAGCAGTGGCGGGGGGTCCACAGATACGCAGTATTTT; CDR3aa: CASSGGGSTDTQYF
j_gene: TRBJ1-1; abundance: -; v_gene: TRBV19; d_gene: TRBD1; CDR3nt: TGTGCCAGTAGTATAGTCGGGGCAGGGGGCACTGAAGCTTTCTTT; CDR3aa: CASSIVGAGGTEAFF
j_gene: TRBJ2-7; abundance: -; v_gene: TRBV4-3; d_gene: -; CDR3nt: TGCGCCAGCAGCCAAGACTGGCGGAACTACGAGCAGTACTTC; CDR3aa: CASSQDWRNYEQYF
j_gene: TRBJ1-5; abundance: -; v_gene: TRBV6-4; d_gene: TRBD1; CDR3nt: TGTGCCAGCACAGGGGGGAATAGCAATCAGCCCCAGCATTTT; CDR3aa: CASTGGNSNQPQHF
j_gene: TRBJ2-3; abundance: -; v_gene: TRBV30; d_gene: TRBD2; CDR3nt: TGTGCCGGGGGACTAGCGGGCCCCCGAGATACGCAGTATTTT; CDR3aa: CAGGLAGPRDTQYF